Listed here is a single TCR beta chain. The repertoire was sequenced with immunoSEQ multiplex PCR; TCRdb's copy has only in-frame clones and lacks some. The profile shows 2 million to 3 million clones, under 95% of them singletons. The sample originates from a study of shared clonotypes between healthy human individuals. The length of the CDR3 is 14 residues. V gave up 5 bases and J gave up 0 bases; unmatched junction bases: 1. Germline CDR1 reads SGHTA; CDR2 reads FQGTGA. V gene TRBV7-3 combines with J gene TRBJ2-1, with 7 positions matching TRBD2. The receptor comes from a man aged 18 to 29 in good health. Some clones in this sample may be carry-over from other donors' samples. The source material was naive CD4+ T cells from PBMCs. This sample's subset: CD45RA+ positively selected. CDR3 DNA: TGTGCCAGCAGCCGGGGGGTCTCCTACAATGAGCAGTTCTTC. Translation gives CASSRGVSYNEQFF.